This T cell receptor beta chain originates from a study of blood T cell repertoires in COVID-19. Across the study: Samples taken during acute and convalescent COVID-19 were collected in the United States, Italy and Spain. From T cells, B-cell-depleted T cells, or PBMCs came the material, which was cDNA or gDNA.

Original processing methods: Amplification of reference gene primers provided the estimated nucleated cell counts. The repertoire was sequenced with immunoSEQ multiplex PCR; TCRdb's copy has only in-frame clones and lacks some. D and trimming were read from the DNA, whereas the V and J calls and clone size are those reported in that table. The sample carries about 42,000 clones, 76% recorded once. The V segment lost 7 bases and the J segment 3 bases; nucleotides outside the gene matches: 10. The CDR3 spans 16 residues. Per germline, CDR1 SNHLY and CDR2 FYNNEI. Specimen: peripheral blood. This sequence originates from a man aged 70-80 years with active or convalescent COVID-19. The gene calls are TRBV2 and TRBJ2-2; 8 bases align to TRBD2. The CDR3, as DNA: TGTGCCAGCAAAGGTCCCGGGGGGGGTCACACCGGGGAGCTGTTTTTT. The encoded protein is CASKGPGGGHTGELFF. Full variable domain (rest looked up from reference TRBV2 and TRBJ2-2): EPEVTQTPSHQVTQMGQEVILRCVPISNHLYFYWYRQILGQKVEFLVSFYNNEISEKSEIFDDQFSVERPDGSNFTLKIRSTKLEDSAMYFCASKGPGGGHTGELFFGEGSRLTVL.